This T cell receptor (beta chain) comes out of a study of blood T cell repertoires in COVID-19. About the research overall: Samples came from the United States, Italy and Spain, spanning acute and convalescent COVID-19. Sample material is recorded as cDNA or gDNA derived from T cells, B-cell-depleted T cells, or PBMCs.

CDR1 is SGHRS and CDR2 is YFSETQ in the germline V gene. The CDR3 length is 15 residues. V lost 0 bases and J 0 bases, leaving 9 bases between the germline ends. Original methodology: Using reference gene primer amplification, nucleated cell counts were estimated. The data were produced by immunoSEQ multiplex PCR, yet TCRdb's version contains in-frame clones alone and is incomplete. D and trimming were read from the DNA, whereas the V and J calls and clone size are those reported in that table. The sample shows roughly 360,000 clones, 70% to 85% of them seen only once. The chain carries TRBV5-1 and TRBJ2-5, with a possible D match to TRBD1 (5 bases). Input material: peripheral blood. This clonotype was sampled from a human donor with acute or convalescent COVID-19. The donor label of this sample is uncertain. CDR3 sequence: CASSLGWTYQETQYF. For the CDR3, the DNA is TGCGCCAGCAGCTTGGGATGGACATACCAAGAGACCCAGTACTTC. Full variable domain (outside the CDR3, taken from reference TRBV5-1 and TRBJ2-5): KAGVTQTPRYLIKTRGQQVTLSCSPISGHRSVSWYQQTPGQGLQFLFEYFSETQRNKGNFPGRFSGRQFSNSRSEMNVSTLELGDSALYLCASSLGWTYQETQYFGPGTRLLVL.